Sequencing of this T cell receptor (beta chain) was carried out in a study of T cell responses to AZD1222 COVID-19 vaccine. V gave up 5 bases and J gave up 6 bases, with 16 bases separating them. Germline loops: CDR1 SEHNR, CDR2 FQNEAQ (reference sequence). The CDR3 contains 14 residues. Some clones are missing from TCRdb's copy, which holds only in-frame ones; the method was immunoSEQ multiplex PCR. The data show just under 150,000 clones, about 92% seen once. The sequence came from an adult who received the AZD1222 COVID-19 vaccine. The rearrangement joins TRBV7-9 to TRBJ1-2, with a tentative D call TRBD1 (5 bases). The sample was peripheral blood, taken 28 days after the second AZD1222 dose. The CDR3 spells CASSRFDRGDGYTF. The CDR3, as DNA: TGTGCCAGCAGCCGATTCGATAGGGGCGATGGCTACACCTTC. The full variable domain, rest sourced from reference TRBV7-9 and TRBJ1-2, is DTGVSQNPRHKITKRGQNVTFRCDPISEHNRLYWYRQTLGQGPEFLTYFQNEAQLEKSRLLSDRFSAERPKGSFSTLEIQRTEQGDSAMYLCASSRFDRGDGYTFGSGTRLTVV.